The rows below give T cell receptor beta chains drawn from one sample of a study of blood T cell repertoires in COVID-19. Produced via immunoSEQ multiplex PCR; TCRdb's table is partial and in-frame only. The sample contains tens of thousands of clones, more than 75% of which appear only once. Sequenced: peripheral blood. Receptors originate from a man aged 35 to 55 with COVID-19, enrolled during active disease. CDR3s include the opening cysteine and the closing phenylalanine or tryptophan. The order of the fields is V gene, CDR3 protein.

TRBV6-5 | CASRVNGYTEAFF
TRBV5-6 | CASSWETGFNSPLHF
TRBV3-1/TRBV3-2 | CASSHTATPNYGYTF
TRBV28 | CASSPPATGRHEQFF
TRBV5-4 | CASSPNGGDRLLYEQYF
TRBV7-2 | CASSFSTGVTEAFF
TRBV6-5 | CASSYSGTGGLEAFF
TRBV9 | CASSVRDFPYNEQFF
TRBV4-1 | CASSPRTGLLTGELFF
TRBV12-3/TRBV12-4 | CASSLLRDTEAFF
TRBV11-2 | CASSSDRNQGAPQYF
TRBV5-1 | CASSLGQGNNYGYTF
TRBV28 | CASRPRQVEYQPQHF
TRBV13 | CASSPGGTSGGHEKTQYF